The source of this T cell receptor (beta chain) is a study of OX40 agonist ivuxolimab in advanced cancers. The assay was immunoSEQ multiplex PCR, and TCRdb's table has in-frame clones only and misses some. The repertoire has about 77,000 clones, roughly nine tenths of them found once; the top ten carry 4.8%. The CDR3 loop spans 13 amino acids. Germline V CDR1 and CDR2: SGHTA, FQGNSA. V was clipped by 2 bases and J by 5 bases, with 8 bases between them. This chain joins TRBV7-2 and TRBJ2-3; D might be TRBD2 (6 bases). The sample here was CD4+ or CD8+ T cells sorted from blood, taken in a trial of the OX40 agonist ivuxolimab. The TCR was taken from an adult with an advanced solid tumor such as melanoma, head and neck, liver or kidney cancer. The CDR3 DNA follows: TGTGCCAGCAGCTTAAGGAGGGGAGATACGCAGTATTTT. Its translation is CASSLRRGDTQYF.